Presented here are 30 T cell receptor beta chains from one specimen sequenced in a study of human T cells and chemical hapten exposure. TCRdb itself ran the RACE reads through MiXCR, one entry per CDR3 protein. The sample holds tens of thousands of distinct CDR3 sequences, roughly 12% seen once. Time point: pre-sensitization, week 0. The treatment was: therapeutic diphenylcyclopropenone sensitization with weekly scalp DPC. It was unfractionated whole blood from which total RNA was extracted. Sequenced here: whole blood, sampled in connection with sensitization to the hapten diphenylcyclopropenone (DPC). These receptors came from a woman in her 40s with alopecia areata. Some clones in this sample may be carry-over from other donors' samples.

The chain recombines TRBV28 with TRBJ1-4; 7 bases are a match to TRBD1. This CDR3 is 13 amino acids long. CDR1 is MDHEN and CDR2 is SYDVKM in the germline V gene. V was pared by 7 bases and J by 5 bases, with 4 bases of the junction left unmatched. In DNA form, the CDR3 reads TGTGCCAGCATAGCGGGACAGAATGAAAAACTGTTTTTT. Amino acid sequence: CASIAGQNEKLFF.

On this clonotype: A much larger clone lies a single base off, so this may be a read error. No conserved phenylalanine or tryptophan ends this CDR3, so it is likely a read error. The CDR3 nucleotides are TGCGCCAGTTCTGGGGGCAGGGGAGCCCTGGAGACCCAGTACCTC. This translates into CASSGGRGALETQYL. The V and J genes are TRBV5-1 and TRBJ2-5, with D possibly being TRBD1 (6 bases). The CDR3 spans 15 residues. V was cut by 8 bases and J by 5 bases, with 22 bases left in between. CDR1 SGHRS and CDR2 YFSETQ come from the germline V gene.

This chain joins TRBV4-3 and TRBJ2-2, with 7 bases matching TRBD2. Germline V gives CDR1 LGHNA, CDR2 YSLEER. The CDR3 contains 16 residues. The V segment lost 2 bases and the J segment 0 bases; nucleotides outside the gene matches: 3. The CDR3, as DNA: TGCGCCAGCAGCCAACAGGGACTAACGAACACCGGGGAGCTGTTTTTT. Amino acid sequence: CASSQQGLTNTGELFF.

Remarks on this clonotype: At one boundary the junction diverges from the germline segment, which might be a read error. The chain links TRBV7-2 to TRBJ1-1; TRBD1 matches 8 bases. Germline V gene lookup returns CDR1 SGHTA and CDR2 FQGNSA. This CDR3 spans 16 amino acids. The CDR3 loop reads CVSSLAGQGAAGEAFF. The CDR3 DNA sequence: TGTGTCAGCAGCTTAGCGGGGCAGGGGGCAGCGGGTGAAGCTTTCTTT.

This clonotype was picked up a small number of times. The rearrangement links TRBV19 to TRBJ1-6; D not certain. Trimming cost V 4 bases and J 4 bases, with 17 bases left between them. The CDR3 is made up of 17 amino acids. Germline CDR1 and CDR2: LNHDA and SQIVND (reference sequence). Here the CDR3 DNA reads TGTGCCAGTAGTACCTCCGACGCGTTATTATATAATTCACCCCTCCACTTT. This codes for CASSTSDALLYNSPLHF.

This clonotype was seen just once. The chain joins TRBV12-3 or TRBV12-4 to TRBJ2-7; D gene uncertain. V dropped 5 bases and J dropped 10 bases, with 18 bases sitting between them. This CDR3 spans 13 amino acids. This CDR3 is CASSPWTGSGQYF. In DNA form, the CDR3 reads TGTGCCAGCAGTCCTTGGACGGGTTCCGGCCAGTACTTC.

This clonotype was counted many times. The chain has TRBV3-1 and TRBJ2-5; weak D call: TRBD2 (5 bases). Trimming removed 0 bases at V and 5 bases at J, with 13 bases between. Germline assignment: CDR1 LGHDT and CDR2 YNNKEL (reference sequence). This CDR3 contains 15 residues. In DNA form, the CDR3 reads TGTGCCAGCAGCCAAGAAGACGGGGTATGGGAGACCCAGTACTTC. It encodes CASSQEDGVWETQYF.

This clonotype was counted ten times or more. The chain couples TRBV6-6 to TRBJ2-2, with 9 nucleotides matching TRBD1. The CDR3 contains 13 residues. Germline trimming cut 8 bases from V and 4 bases from J; bases unmatched to any gene: 2. Germline CDR1 and CDR2: MNHNY and SVGAGI (reference sequence). Written as DNA, the CDR3 is TGTGCCAGCCGGACAGGGGCCACCGGGGAGCTGTTTTTT. It is translated as CASRTGATGELFF.

In its sample, this clonotype was seen a few times. The gene calls are TRBV4-1 and TRBJ2-1; a weak D match, TRBD2 (5 bases). Germline V gene data show CDR1 as MGHRA and CDR2 as YSYEKL. Trimming pared 0 bases from V and 10 bases from J, leaving 7 bases between. CDR3 size: 12 residues. The DNA of the CDR3 is TGCGCCAGCAGCCAAGAACTAGGCGAGCAGTTCTTC. Translation gives CASSQELGEQFF.

In its sample, this clonotype was seen many times. This chain uses TRBV3-1 with TRBJ2-5; TRBD2 is a possible D gene (5 bases). The germline CDR1 and CDR2 sequences are LGHDT and YNNKEL (reference sequence). The V and J ends lost 4 bases and 2 bases respectively, with 8 bases between them. CDR3 length: 13 residues. The CDR3 sequence: CASSPRGQETQYF. The CDR3 DNA reads TGTGCCAGCAGCCCCCGGGGTCAAGAGACCCAGTACTTC.

This clonotype is labeled medium-sized. J is TRBJ1-2 and V is TRBV6-2 or TRBV6-3; D call uncertain. The germline CDR1 and CDR2 sequences are MNHEY and SVGEGT. The CDR3 covers 13 residues. V lost 4 bases and J 5 bases, leaving 11 bases between the germline ends. The CDR3 DNA reads as TGTGCCAGCAGTTCGCGACTTATTTATGGCTACACCTTC. This sequence encodes CASSSRLIYGYTF.

This clonotype has ten or more counts. This sequence joins TRBV7-2 and TRBJ1-5; possibly TRBD1 for D (6 bases). Germline CDR1 and CDR2: SGHTA and FQGNSA. The CDR3 has 18 residues. V shed 5 bases and J shed 0 bases, with 20 bases lying between them. The CDR3 here is CASSPGHRDLLSNQPQHF. The DNA of the CDR3 is TGTGCCAGCAGCCCGGGACACCGCGATCTTCTTAGCAATCAGCCCCAGCATTTT.

By share, this clonotype ranks as medium-sized. The genes are TRBV7-9 and TRBJ2-1; 10 bases line up with TRBD2. Germline loops: CDR1 SEHNR, CDR2 FQNEAQ (reference sequence). The CDR3 sequence is 17 residues long. V lost 4 bases and J lost 7; bases outside the gene matches: 13. In DNA form, the CDR3 reads TGTGCCAGCAGCTCCCGGAGCCTAGCGGGGGCCAGGAATGAGCAGTTCTTC. This sequence encodes CASSSRSLAGARNEQFF. The whole variable domain, remainder taken from reference TRBV7-9 and TRBJ2-1, is DTGVSQNPRHKITKRGQNVTFRCDPISEHNRLYWYRQTLGQGPEFLTYFQNEAQLEKSRLLSDRFSAERPKGSFSTLEIQRTEQGDSAMYLCASSSRSLAGARNEQFFGPGTRLTVL.

This clonotype was picked up many times. The V and J genes are TRBV3-1 and TRBJ2-3; D unresolved. The CDR3 runs to 13 residues. Trimming pared 6 bases from V and 5 bases from J, leaving 12 bases between. Germline V gene sequence: CDR1 LGHDT, CDR2 YNNKEL (reference sequence). CDR3: CASSPRGGDTQYF. As DNA, the CDR3 is TGTGCCAGCAGTCCGCGAGGCGGAGATACGCAGTATTTT.

This clonotype was detected many times. The V and J genes are TRBV12-3 or TRBV12-4 and TRBJ2-3; 8 bases are shared with TRBD2. The CDR3 extends over 14 amino acids. V shed 4 bases, J shed 6 bases, and the junction held 6 bases outside the gene matches. Here the CDR3 DNA reads TGTGCCAGCAGTTCCGGGACTAGTTTGGATACGCAGTATTTT. Translated: CASSSGTSLDTQYF.

The chain carries TRBV2 and TRBJ1-5; 7 bases fit TRBD1. V lost 4 bases and J lost 6; bases outside the gene matches: 3. From germline, CDR1 is SNHLY and CDR2 FYNNEI. CDR3 length: 13 amino acids. CDR3 bases: TGTGCCAGCAGTGGACAGGGAGGTCAGCCCCAGCATTTT. This encodes CASSGQGGQPQHF.

The gene calls are TRBV10-2 and TRBJ2-7, with D perhaps matching TRBD2 (5 bases). V was pared by 4 bases and J by 4 bases, with 14 bases between. There are 14 residues in the CDR3. Germline V gives CDR1 WSHSY, CDR2 SAAADI. The CDR3 protein is CASSVAGKTYEQYF. The CDR3 DNA reads TGCGCCAGCAGTGTTGCCGGGAAAACTTACGAGCAGTACTTC.

This clonotype was counted at least ten times. This chain links TRBV3-1 with TRBJ2-2; D is perhaps TRBD2 (5 bases). The length of the CDR3 is 15 residues. V was cut by 1 base and J by 2 bases, with 8 bases left in between. The germline V gene has CDR1 LGHDT and CDR2 YNNKEL (reference sequence). CDR3 residues: CASSQGGFNTGELFF. For the CDR3, the DNA is TGTGCCAGCAGCCAAGGCGGGTTTAACACCGGGGAGCTGTTTTTT.

This clonotype was seen only a few times. This rearrangement joins TRBV7-2 to TRBJ2-1; tentatively, D is TRBD2 (6 bases). Germline CDR1 reads SGHTA; CDR2 reads FQGNSA. The CDR3 covers 16 residues. V shed 4 bases and J shed 2 bases, with 15 bases lying between them. The CDR3 loop is CASSSSGGETYNEQFF. CDR3 coding DNA: TGTGCCAGCAGCTCCTCAGGCGGGGAGACCTACAATGAGCAGTTCTTC.

This clonotype was counted ten times or more. A junction boundary mismatches the germline segment, possibly from a read error. J is TRBJ2-5 and V is TRBV6-5; TRBD2 matches at 12 bases. The CDR3 extends over 15 amino acids. Germline V CDR1 and CDR2: MNHEY, SVGAGI. The CDR3, as DNA: TGTGCCAGCACTTACCTAGCGGGAGGGCAAGAGACCCAGTACTTC. Translation: CASTYLAGGQETQYF.

Only a few counts were recorded for this clonotype. The rearrangement joins TRBV7-2 to TRBJ1-1; TRBD1 agrees at 8 bases. The CDR3 has 14 amino acids. Germline values: CDR1 SGHTA, CDR2 FQGNSA. V lost 4 bases and J lost 5; bases outside the gene matches: 6. As DNA, the CDR3 is TGTGCCAGCAGCTCGGACAGGGCTCGGACTGAAGCTTTCTTT. Its protein product is CASSSDRARTEAFF.

This clonotype was detected ten times or more. This chain connects TRBV12-3 or TRBV12-4 to TRBJ2-3, with 8 bases that match TRBD1. The CDR3 has 15 amino acids. With 6 bases clipped from V and 3 bases from J, the junction kept 8 bases outside the gene matches. CDR3 region: CASRLDRGKTDTQYF. In DNA form, the CDR3 reads TGTGCCAGCAGGCTCGACAGGGGTAAGACAGATACGCAGTATTTT.

The V gene is TRBV29-1, the J gene TRBJ2-7; D remains ambiguous. Germline-derived CDR1 and CDR2 are SQVTM and ANQGSEA. The CDR3 runs 12 residues. Deletions cut 2 bases from V and 3 bases from J, with 8 bases between. The CDR3 DNA follows: TGCAGCGTTGAATTGTCAGTCTACGAGCAGTACTTC. Amino acid sequence: CSVELSVYEQYF.

The gene calls are TRBV15 and TRBJ2-7, with 8 bases identical to TRBD1. The germline CDR1 and CDR2 sequences are LNHNV and YYDKDF (reference sequence). Germline trimming cut 5 bases from V and 5 bases from J; bases unmatched to any gene: 8. CDR3 length: 14 amino acids. In DNA, the CDR3 is TGTGCCACCAGCCCTCGGACAGGGATCGACGAGCAGTACTTC. This translates into CATSPRTGIDEQYF.

This chain links TRBV28 with TRBJ2-7; 7 nucleotides agree with TRBD2. V lost 4 bases to trimming and J lost 4 bases; unmatched junction nucleotides: 7. Germline V gene lookup returns CDR1 MDHEN and CDR2 SYDVKM. There are 14 residues in the CDR3. Here the CDR3 DNA reads TGTGCCAGCAGTTCCGTGGGGGGGAGGTACGAGCAGTACTTC. Amino acids: CASSSVGGRYEQYF.

This clonotype was seen at least ten times. This chain joins TRBV6-2 or TRBV6-3 and TRBJ2-2, with TRBD1 as a possible D gene (5 bases). The germline gives CDR1 MNHEY, CDR2 SVGEGT. Trimming took 4 bases from V and 3 from J, leaving 6 bases between them. The CDR3 has 13 amino acids. CDR3 DNA: TGTGCCAGCAGTTTCAGGGACACCGGGGAGCTGTTTTTT. It codes for CASSFRDTGELFF.

This clonotype was recorded at least ten times. This sequence joins TRBV5-1 and TRBJ2-5; possibly TRBD2 for D (6 bases). This CDR3 region has 16 residues. Germline-derived CDR1 and CDR2 are SGHRS and YFSETQ. Trimming removed 4 bases from V and 7 bases from J, with 23 bases in between. This chain's CDR3 is CASSQAGAGNKGTQYF. The CDR3 nucleotides read TGCGCCAGCAGCCAGGCCGGGGCGGGGAACAAAGGGACCCAGTACTTC.

This clonotype was counted only a few times. The chain couples TRBV6-5 to TRBJ1-2; unclear D gene. Germline V gene data show CDR1 as MNHEY and CDR2 as SVGAGI. This CDR3 comprises 13 residues. The V end lost 2 bases, the J end lost 1 base, and 5 bases lay between the germline ends. CDR3 in DNA: TGTGCCAGCAGTTACGGCCTTAACTATGGCTACACCTTC. This codes for CASSYGLNYGYTF.

There are many counts of this clonotype. V gene TRBV20-1 combines with J gene TRBJ1-1; the D is unclear. The germline gives CDR1 DFQATT, CDR2 SNEGSKA (reference sequence). V was shortened by 6 bases and J by 7 bases, with 12 bases between the two germline ends. CDR3 length: 11 residues. This CDR3 reads CSAPKEIEAFF. Written as DNA, the CDR3 is TGCAGTGCCCCCAAGGAGATTGAAGCTTTCTTT.

The gene calls are TRBV6-5 and TRBJ2-7; possibly TRBD1 or TRBD2 for D (7 bases each). The CDR3 is made up of 16 amino acids. Germline values: CDR1 MNHEY, CDR2 SVGAGI. Trimming took off 0 bases at V and 5 bases at J, with 17 bases between the two ends. CDR3 DNA: TGTGCCAGCAGTTACTCGATTAGGGCAGGGGGGGACGAGCAGTACTTC. It codes for CASSYSIRAGGDEQYF.